This T cell receptor beta chain was identified during a study of blood T cell repertoires in COVID-19. Study-wide context: Researchers got acute and convalescent COVID-19 samples from the United States, Italy and Spain. From T cells, B-cell-depleted T cells, or PBMCs came the material, which was cDNA or gDNA.

Source study methods: Estimation of nucleated cell counts was performed using reference gene primer amplification. TCRdb's table, derived via immunoSEQ multiplex PCR, lists solely in-frame clones and lacks some. V, J and clone size are those of that table, while D and trimming were read from the DNA. Seen here are roughly 14,000 clones, around nine tenths observed once, and the top ten hold roughly 32%. The clonotype comes from a human donor in a cohort sampled during active COVID-19. The sequenced material came from peripheral blood.

CDR3 DNA sequence: TGTGCCAGCAGTTTACAGTCAGGGGGAGATACGCAGTATTTT. Translated: CASSLQSGGDTQYF. The rearrangement joins TRBV28 to TRBJ2-3, with 7 bases identical to TRBD1. From germline, CDR1 is MDHEN and CDR2 SYDVKM. This CDR3 contains 14 residues. The junction had 4 bases not matched to a gene; V was cut back by 2 bases and J by 5 bases. The entire variable domain, with the rest obtained from reference TRBV28 and TRBJ2-3, is as follows: DVKVTQSSRYLVKRTGEKVFLECVQDMDHENMFWYRQDPGLGLRLIYFSYDVKMKEKGDIPEGYSVSREKKERFSLILESASTNQTSMYLCASSLQSGGDTQYFGPGTRLTVL.